The TCR beta chain described here comes from a study of graft-versus-host responses after intestinal transplantation. Whole-study context: Multivisceral, liver-intestinal, or isolated intestinal grafts were transplanted into recipients. Anti-thymocyte globulin was used for induction in all recipients, who then took tacrolimus and steroids for approximately 3 years. Study-wide points: Recipient bone marrow held GvH clones, some seen earlier in ileum or blood.

Only in-frame clones appear in the TCRdb table, and some are missing; sequencing was by immunoSEQ multiplex PCR. The data contain about 120,000 clones, about 92% of them seen just once; the ten biggest clones take up about 0.2%. Comment on this clone: Its antigen is undetermined.

Material: unstimulated CD4+ T cells sorted from spleen or lymph node cells, obtained before transplant. The TCR originated in a human donor who was the organ donor for an intestinal transplant.

The CDR3 DNA is TGTGCCAGCAGTGAGGGACATGGAGCAGATACGCAGTATTTT. It codes for CASSEGHGADTQYF. V usage is TRBV6-1 and J usage is TRBJ2-3; tentatively, D is TRBD1 (6 bases). Germline loops: CDR1 MNHNS, CDR2 SASEGT. The V end was cut by 3 bases, the J end by 4 bases, with 11 bases between. The CDR3 has 14 residues.